This T cell receptor beta chain was obtained from a study of T cell changes during pregnancy in multiple sclerosis. Only in-frame clones appear in the TCRdb table, and some are missing; sequencing was by immunoSEQ multiplex PCR. The table lists more than 65,000 clones, roughly nine tenths of them singletons, with around 0.21% in the top ten. Germline V gene sequence: CDR1 MGHDK, CDR2 SYGVNS. V lost 4 bases, J lost 5 bases, and 11 bases lay in between. The CDR3 spans 13 residues. This specimen consisted of CD4+ T cells from peripheral blood mononuclear cells, obtained before pregnancy. The chain combines TRBV25-1 with TRBJ2-5; possible D gene TRBD1, 6 bases. The receptor was isolated from a female donor with multiple sclerosis, enrolled in a pregnancy study. CDR3 amino acids: CASSAYQGETQYF. The CDR3 bases are TGTGCCAGCAGTGCTTACCAGGGGGAGACCCAGTACTTC.